This TCR beta chain was sequenced for a study of T cells in Graves' hyperthyroidism and ophthalmopathy. CDR3 length: 19 amino acids. The ends were cut back, 0 bases at V and 1 base at J, with 19 bases in the middle. In germline, CDR1 is LNHNV, CDR2 YYDKDF (reference sequence). Diagnosis relied on clinical symptoms, serum thyroxine and TRAb, thyroid ultrasound and orbital computed tomography. The investigators amplified TCR beta CDR3 regions from RNA transcripts. The study used the HTBI primer set for a first-round RT-PCR of the TCR CDR3. Using its own MiXCR run on the multiplex PCR reads, TCRdb lists one record per CDR3 protein. The profile shows 530,000 or so distinct CDR3 sequences, 46% of them singletons.

Sequenced sample: peripheral blood or thyroid tissue (not recorded which). The TCR sequence derives from a woman between 18 and 30 years old with Graves' hyperthyroidism. The chain uses TRBV15 and TRBJ1-5; D possibly corresponds to TRBD1 (6 bases). CDR3 nucleotides: TGTGCCACCAGCAGAGACCCCCCGGGAAGTGGGGGCAGCAATCAGCCCCAGCATTTT. This gives the protein CATSRDPPGSGGSNQPQHF.